One and the same sample provided the 9 T cell receptor beta chains below, sequenced in a study of technical replicates of blood from a handful of donors. Sequencing was performed with immunoSEQ multiplex PCR; in TCRdb, only in-frame clones are kept and a portion is missing. In the table there are roughly 92,000 clones, approximately 95% of which are singletons. Specimen: T cells isolated from PBMCs. All receptors derive from a human donor in good health.

The rearrangement links TRBV7-6 to TRBJ2-5, with TRBD2 matching 8 bases. With V trimmed by 3 bases and J by 4 bases, 4 bases remained unmatched. The V gene's germline CDR1 is SGHVS and CDR2 FNYEAQ. The CDR3 is 14 amino acids. CDR3 protein: CASSFRGGIETQYF. CDR3 in DNA: TGTGCCAGCAGCTTCCGGGGGGGCATAGAGACCCAGTACTTC.

V and J are TRBV11-2 and TRBJ1-3; D remains ambiguous. This CDR3 is 17 amino acids long. Per the germline V gene, CDR1 is SGHAT and CDR2 is FQNNGV. V was cut by 5 bases and J by 0 bases, with 17 bases left in between. This CDR3 is CASSPAGSSSSGNTIYF. In nucleotides, the CDR3 is TGTGCCAGCAGCCCTGCCGGGTCGTCATCCTCTGGAAACACCATATATTTT. Complete variable domain (other parts from reference TRBV11-2 and TRBJ1-3): EAGVAQSPRYKIIEKRQSVAFWCNPISGHATLYWYQQILGQGPKLLIQFQNNGVVDDSQLPKDRFSAERLKGVDSTLKIQPAKLEDSAVYLCASSPAGSSSSGNTIYFGEGSWLTVV.

The rearrangement uses TRBV11-2 and TRBJ2-7; D possibly corresponds to TRBD2 (7 bases). Germline loops: CDR1 SGHAT, CDR2 FQNNGV. The germline V and J ends were trimmed by 5 bases and 3 bases, with 14 bases remaining between them. The CDR3 totals 14 residues. CDR3 sequence: CASSRGGSDYEQYF. CDR3 nucleotides: TGTGCCAGCAGCCGCGGGGGCAGCGACTACGAGCAGTACTTC.

This chain joins TRBV13 and TRBJ2-7; TRBD2 matches 10 bases. V shed 4 bases and J 3 bases; nucleotides not matched to a gene: 6. There are 15 residues in the CDR3. Germline values: CDR1 PRHDT, CDR2 FYEKMQ (reference sequence). CDR3 bases: TGTGCCAGCAGCTCCAGGACTAGCGGACACTACGAGCAGTACTTC. This codes for CASSSRTSGHYEQYF. Supplemented by reference TRBV13 and TRBJ2-7, the full variable domain reads AAGVIQSPRHLIKEKRETATLKCYPIPRHDTVYWYQQGPGQDPQFLISFYEKMQSDKGSIPDRFSAQQFSDYHSELNMSSLELGDSALYFCASSSRTSGHYEQYFGPGTRLTVT.

The V call is TRBV7-6, the J call TRBJ2-3; the match to TRBD2 covers 11 bases. Germline CDR1 and CDR2: SGHVS and FNYEAQ. V lost 5 bases to trimming and J lost 1 base; unmatched junction nucleotides: 17. This CDR3 has 20 residues. This CDR3 reads CASSVTVSASGRRGTDTQYF. The CDR3 coding sequence is TGTGCCAGCAGCGTAACTGTTTCGGCTAGCGGGAGGAGGGGCACAGATACGCAGTATTTT.

This chain uses TRBV29-1 with TRBJ1-1; D might be TRBD1 (5 bases). Trimming left V 4 bases short and J 11 bases short, with 14 bases between. The CDR3 covers 11 residues. Germline CDR1 SQVTM, CDR2 ANQGSEA. The CDR3 DNA is TGCAGCGTTGGGGCCTCCCAGGGTGCTTTCTTT. It is translated as CSVGASQGAFF. Full variable domain (outside the CDR3, taken from reference TRBV29-1 and TRBJ1-1): SAVISQKPSRDICQRGTSLTIQCQVDSQVTMMFWYRQQPGQSLTLIATANQGSEATYESGFVIDKFPISRPNLTFSTLTVSNMSPEDSSIYLCSVGASQGAFFGQGTRLTVV.

The V gene is TRBV7-6, the J gene TRBJ2-5; 7 bases map to TRBD2. The CDR3 is 15 residues long. Trimming took 4 bases from V and 1 from J; bases not matched to a gene: 6. CDR1 and CDR2 from the germline V gene are SGHVS and FNYEAQ. The CDR3 DNA is TGTGCCAGCAGCTCATTTAGCGGGCCCCAAGAGACCCAGTACTTC. This codes for CASSSFSGPQETQYF.

The sample holds one count of this clone. V gene TRBV5-4 combines with J gene TRBJ1-1; D not certain. V was clipped by 1 base and J by 1 base, with 8 bases between them. This CDR3 region has 14 residues. CDR1 and CDR2 (germline): SGHNT, YYREEE (reference sequence). CDR3 sequence (DNA): TGTGCCAGCAGCTTGAGATACAGGAACACTGAAGCTTTCTTT. Translated, it gives CASSLRYRNTEAFF. The full variable domain, its missing parts supplied by reference TRBV5-4 and TRBJ1-1, is ETGVTQSPTHLIKTRGQQVTLRCSSQSGHNTVSWYQQALGQGPQFIFQYYREEENGRGNFPPRFSGLQFPNYSSELNVNALELDDSALYLCASSLRYRNTEAFFGQGTRLTVV.

The J gene is TRBJ2-7, the V gene TRBV4-1, with 8 bases aligning to TRBD2. Trimming cost V 0 bases and J 3 bases; bases outside gene matches: 4. The CDR3 spans 15 residues. In germline, CDR1 is MGHRA, CDR2 YSYEKL. CDR3 protein: CASSQDRGGLYEQYF. In DNA form, the CDR3 reads TGCGCCAGCAGCCAAGATCGCGGGGGGCTCTACGAGCAGTACTTC.